The text below deals with one T cell receptor beta chain. The antigen is not known. Other DNA sequences in the same sample also yield this CDR3. This sample stems from a study of CD8+ T cells in alopecia areata. Points from the study as a whole: Tofacitinib significantly decreased scalp clonality and expanded CD8+ clones among top 100.

Sequencing relied on a cDNA template that was reverse transcribed from extracted RNA. Profiling relied on immunoSEQ multiplex PCR, and the TCRdb table lists in-frame clones only, not all of them. The repertoire has about 180,000 clones, approximately 49% of them found once; the top ten carry over 9.5%. Indicated treatment: oral pan-JAK inhibitor, 5-10 mg twice daily. Between the trimmed V and J ends, which lost 3 bases and 0 bases, there was a span of 6 bases. The germline gives CDR1 MNHEY, CDR2 SVGAGI. The CDR3 has 15 amino acids. The TCR sequence derives from a human donor with alopecia areata. The source was CD8+ T cells sorted from blood, collected around week 54, from a patient treated with tofacitinib. This chain uses TRBV6-5 with TRBJ2-6; no reliable D call. The CDR3 loop is CASSYSGSGANVLTF. The CDR3 nucleotides read TGTGCCAGCAGTTATTCGGGCTCTGGGGCCAACGTCCTGACTTTC.